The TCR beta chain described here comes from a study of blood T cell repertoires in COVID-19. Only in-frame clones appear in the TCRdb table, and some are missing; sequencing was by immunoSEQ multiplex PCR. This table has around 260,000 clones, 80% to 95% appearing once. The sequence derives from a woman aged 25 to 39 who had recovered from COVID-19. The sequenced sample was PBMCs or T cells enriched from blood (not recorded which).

The CDR3 protein is CASRSGRGWTGELFF. DNA of the CDR3: TGTGCCAGCCGCTCTGGGCGGGGATGGACCGGGGAGCTGTTTTTT. This rearrangement joins TRBV5-5 to TRBJ2-2, with D maybe TRBD2 (6 bases). Per the germline V gene, CDR1 is SGHKS and CDR2 is YYEKEE (reference sequence). V was clipped by 7 bases and J by 5 bases, with 18 bases between them. The length of the CDR3 is 15 residues.